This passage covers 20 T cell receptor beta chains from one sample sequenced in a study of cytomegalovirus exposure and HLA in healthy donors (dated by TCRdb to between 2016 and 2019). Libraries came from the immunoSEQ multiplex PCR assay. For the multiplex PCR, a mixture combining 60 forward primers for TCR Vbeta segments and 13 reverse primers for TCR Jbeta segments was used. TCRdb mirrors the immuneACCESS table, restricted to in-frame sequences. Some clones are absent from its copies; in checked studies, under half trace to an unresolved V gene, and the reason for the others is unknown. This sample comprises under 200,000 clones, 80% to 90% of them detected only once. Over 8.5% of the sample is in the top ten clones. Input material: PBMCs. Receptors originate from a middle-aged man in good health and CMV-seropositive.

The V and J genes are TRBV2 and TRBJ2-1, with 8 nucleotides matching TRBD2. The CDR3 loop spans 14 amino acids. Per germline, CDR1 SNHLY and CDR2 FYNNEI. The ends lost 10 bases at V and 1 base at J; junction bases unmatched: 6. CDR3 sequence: CATTSGQSYNEQFF. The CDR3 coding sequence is TGTGCCACTACTAGCGGCCAATCCTACAATGAGCAGTTCTTC. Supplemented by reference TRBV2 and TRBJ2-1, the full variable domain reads EPEVTQTPSHQVTQMGQEVILRCVPISNHLYFYWYRQILGQKVEFLVSFYNNEISEKSEIFDDQFSVERPDGSNFTLKIRSTKLEDSAMYFCATTSGQSYNEQFFGPGTRLTVL.

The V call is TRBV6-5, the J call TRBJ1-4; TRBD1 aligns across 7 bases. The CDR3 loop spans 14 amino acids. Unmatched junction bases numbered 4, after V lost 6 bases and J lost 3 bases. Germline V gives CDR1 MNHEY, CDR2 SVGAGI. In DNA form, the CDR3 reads TGTGCCAGCAGGAGACAGGGCCCTAATGAAAAACTGTTTTTT. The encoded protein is CASRRQGPNEKLFF.

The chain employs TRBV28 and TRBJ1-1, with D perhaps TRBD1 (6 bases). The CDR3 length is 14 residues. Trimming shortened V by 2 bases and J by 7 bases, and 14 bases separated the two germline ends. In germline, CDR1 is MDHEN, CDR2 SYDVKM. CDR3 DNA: TGTGCCAGCAGTTTACACAGGGACCCCAGTGAAGCTTTCTTT. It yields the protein CASSLHRDPSEAFF.

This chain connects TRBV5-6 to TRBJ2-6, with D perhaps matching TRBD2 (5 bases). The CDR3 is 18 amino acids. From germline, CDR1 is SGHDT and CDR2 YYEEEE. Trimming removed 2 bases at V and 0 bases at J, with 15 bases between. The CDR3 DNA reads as TGTGCCAGCAGCTTCGCAGGACTCCTGAGCTCTGGGGCCAACGTCCTGACTTTC. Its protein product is CASSFAGLLSSGANVLTF.

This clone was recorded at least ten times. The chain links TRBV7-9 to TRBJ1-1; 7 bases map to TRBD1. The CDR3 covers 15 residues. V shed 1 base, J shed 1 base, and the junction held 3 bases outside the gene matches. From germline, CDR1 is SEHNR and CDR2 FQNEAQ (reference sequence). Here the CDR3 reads CASSLEGAWNTEAFF. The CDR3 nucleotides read TGTGCCAGCAGCTTAGAGGGGGCCTGGAACACTGAAGCTTTCTTT.

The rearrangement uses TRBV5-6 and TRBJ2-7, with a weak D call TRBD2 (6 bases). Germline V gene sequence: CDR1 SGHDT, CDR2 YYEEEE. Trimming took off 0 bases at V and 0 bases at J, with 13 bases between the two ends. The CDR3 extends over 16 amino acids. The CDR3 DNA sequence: TGTGCCAGCAGCTTGGGGATAGCGGCAAGCTCCTACGAGCAGTACTTC. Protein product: CASSLGIAASSYEQYF. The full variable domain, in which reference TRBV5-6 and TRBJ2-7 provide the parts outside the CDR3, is DAGVTQSPTHLIKTRGQQVTLRCSPKSGHDTVSWYQQALGQGPQFIFQYYEEEERQRGNFPDRFSGHQFPNYSSELNVNALLLGDSALYLCASSLGIAASSYEQYFGPGTRLTVT.

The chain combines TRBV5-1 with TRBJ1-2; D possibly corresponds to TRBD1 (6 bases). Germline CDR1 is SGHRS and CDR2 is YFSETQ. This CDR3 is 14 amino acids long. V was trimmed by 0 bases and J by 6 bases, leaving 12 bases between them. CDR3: CASSLEGRGDGYTF. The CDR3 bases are TGCGCCAGCAGCTTGGAGGGCAGGGGAGATGGCTACACCTTC.

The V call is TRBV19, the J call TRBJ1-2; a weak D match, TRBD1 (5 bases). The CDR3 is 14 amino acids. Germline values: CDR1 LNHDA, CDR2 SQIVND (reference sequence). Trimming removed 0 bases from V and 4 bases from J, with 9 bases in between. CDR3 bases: TGTGCCAGTAGTATAGACAGGGAGGTCTATGGCTACACCTTC. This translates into CASSIDREVYGYTF.

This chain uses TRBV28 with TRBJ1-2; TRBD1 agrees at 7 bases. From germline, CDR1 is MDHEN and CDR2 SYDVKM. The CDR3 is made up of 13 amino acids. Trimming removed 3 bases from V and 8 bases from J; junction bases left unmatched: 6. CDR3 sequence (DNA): TGTGCCAGCAGTTTGGAGGGGGCGGGGGGCTACACCTTC. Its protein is CASSLEGAGGYTF.

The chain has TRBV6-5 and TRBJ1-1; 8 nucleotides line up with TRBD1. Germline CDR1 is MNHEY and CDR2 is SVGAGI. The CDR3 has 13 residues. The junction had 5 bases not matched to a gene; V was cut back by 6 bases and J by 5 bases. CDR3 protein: CASRLNRGTEAFF. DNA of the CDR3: TGTGCCAGCAGGTTAAACAGGGGGACTGAAGCTTTCTTT.

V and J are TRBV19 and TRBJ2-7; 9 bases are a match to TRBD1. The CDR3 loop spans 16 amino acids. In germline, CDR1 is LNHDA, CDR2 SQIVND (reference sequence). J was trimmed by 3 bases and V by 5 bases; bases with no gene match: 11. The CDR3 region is CASSLGGTGNDYEQYF. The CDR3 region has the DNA TGTGCCAGTAGTTTGGGGGGGACAGGGAATGACTACGAGCAGTACTTC. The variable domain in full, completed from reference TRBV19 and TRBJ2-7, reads DGGITQSPKYLFRKEGQNVTLSCEQNLNHDAMYWYRQDPGQGLRLIYYSQIVNDFQKGDIAEGYSVSREKKESFPLTVTSAQKNPTAFYLCASSLGGTGNDYEQYFGPGTRLTVT.

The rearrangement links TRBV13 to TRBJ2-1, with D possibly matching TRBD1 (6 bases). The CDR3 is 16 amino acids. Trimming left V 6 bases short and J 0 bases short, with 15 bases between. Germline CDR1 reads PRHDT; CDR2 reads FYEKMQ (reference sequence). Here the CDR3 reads CASRLGQLSSYNEQFF. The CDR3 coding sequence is TGTGCCAGCAGACTTGGACAGTTAAGCTCCTACAATGAGCAGTTCTTC.

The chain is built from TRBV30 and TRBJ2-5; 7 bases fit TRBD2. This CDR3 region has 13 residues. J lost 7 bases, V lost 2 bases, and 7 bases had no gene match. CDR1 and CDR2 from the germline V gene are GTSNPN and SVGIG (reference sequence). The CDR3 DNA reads TGTGCCTGGAGTCCAGAGCGGGATGGGACCCAGTACTTC. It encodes CAWSPERDGTQYF.

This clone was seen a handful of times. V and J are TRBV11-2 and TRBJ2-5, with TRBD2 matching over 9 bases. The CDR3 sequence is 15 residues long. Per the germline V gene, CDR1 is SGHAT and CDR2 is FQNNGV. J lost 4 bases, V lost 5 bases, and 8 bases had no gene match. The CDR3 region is CASSPWLAGRETQYF. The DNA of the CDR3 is TGTGCCAGCAGCCCCTGGCTAGCGGGAAGAGAGACCCAGTACTTC.

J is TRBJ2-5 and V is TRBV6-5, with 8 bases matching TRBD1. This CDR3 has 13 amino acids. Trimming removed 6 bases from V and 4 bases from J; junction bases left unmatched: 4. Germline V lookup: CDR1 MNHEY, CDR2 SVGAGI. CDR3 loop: CASSRTGTETQYF. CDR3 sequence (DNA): TGTGCCAGCAGCCGGACAGGGACAGAGACCCAGTACTTC.

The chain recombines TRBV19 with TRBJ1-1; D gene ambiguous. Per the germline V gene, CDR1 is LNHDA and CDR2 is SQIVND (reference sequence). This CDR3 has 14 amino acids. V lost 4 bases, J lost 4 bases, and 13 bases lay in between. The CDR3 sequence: CASSKGNTGTEAFF. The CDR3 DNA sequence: TGTGCCAGTAGTAAAGGCAATACGGGCACTGAAGCTTTCTTT. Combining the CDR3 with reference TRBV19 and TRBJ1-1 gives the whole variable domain DGGITQSPKYLFRKEGQNVTLSCEQNLNHDAMYWYRQDPGQGLRLIYYSQIVNDFQKGDIAEGYSVSREKKESFPLTVTSAQKNPTAFYLCASSKGNTGTEAFFGQGTRLTVV.

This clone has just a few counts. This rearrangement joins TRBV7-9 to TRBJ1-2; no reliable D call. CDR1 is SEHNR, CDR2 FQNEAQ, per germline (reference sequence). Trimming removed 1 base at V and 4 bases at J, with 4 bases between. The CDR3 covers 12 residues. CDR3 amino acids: CASSLDSYGYTF. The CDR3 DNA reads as TGTGCCAGCAGCTTAGACAGCTATGGCTACACCTTC. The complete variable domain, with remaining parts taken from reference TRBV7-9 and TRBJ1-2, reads DTGVSQNPRHKITKRGQNVTFRCDPISEHNRLYWYRQTLGQGPEFLTYFQNEAQLEKSRLLSDRFSAERPKGSFSTLEIQRTEQGDSAMYLCASSLDSYGYTFGSGTRLTVV.

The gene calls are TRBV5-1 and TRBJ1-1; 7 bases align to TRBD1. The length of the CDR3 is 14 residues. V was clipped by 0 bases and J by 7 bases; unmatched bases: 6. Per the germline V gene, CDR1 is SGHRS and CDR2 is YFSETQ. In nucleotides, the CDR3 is TGCGCCAGCAGCTTGGCACAGGGGAATGGTGAAGCTTTCTTT. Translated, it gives CASSLAQGNGEAFF.

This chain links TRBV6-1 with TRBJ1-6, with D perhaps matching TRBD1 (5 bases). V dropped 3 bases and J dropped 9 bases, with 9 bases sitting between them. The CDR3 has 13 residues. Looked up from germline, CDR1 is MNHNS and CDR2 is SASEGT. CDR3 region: CASSDPTGSPLHF. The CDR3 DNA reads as TGTGCCAGCAGTGATCCTACAGGTTCACCCCTCCACTTT.

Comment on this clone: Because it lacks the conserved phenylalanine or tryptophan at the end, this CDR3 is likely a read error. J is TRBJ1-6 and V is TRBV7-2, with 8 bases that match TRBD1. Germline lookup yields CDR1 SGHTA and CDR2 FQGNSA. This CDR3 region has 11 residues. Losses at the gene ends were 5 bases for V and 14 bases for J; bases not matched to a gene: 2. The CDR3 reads CASSLGQALHS. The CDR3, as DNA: TGTGCCAGCAGCCTGGGACAGGCCCTCCACTCT.